The 15 T cell receptor beta chains below were found in one sample sequenced in a study of cytomegalovirus exposure and HLA in healthy donors. PCR employed 60 Vbeta and 13 Jbeta primers. This table comes from immunoSEQ multiplex PCR, and its TCRdb copy is limited to in-frame clones, with some not included. Among roughly 200,000 clones, around 82% were seen once, and the ten largest hold less than 3.5%. The sequenced sample consisted of PBMCs. All receptors derive from a woman under 40 in good health and CMV-seronegative.

V and J are TRBV5-1 and TRBJ1-4; 9 nucleotides line up with TRBD1. The CDR3 spans 16 residues. After removal of 4 bases from V and 0 bases from J, the junction contained 4 bases not matched to a gene. In germline, CDR1 is SGHRS, CDR2 YFSETQ. CDR3 loop: CASSLWTGATNEKLFF. The DNA of the CDR3 is TGCGCCAGCAGCCTGTGGACAGGGGCAACTAATGAAAAACTGTTTTTT.

The gene calls are TRBV6-5 and TRBJ2-5; 10 nucleotides align to TRBD1. The germline V gene has CDR1 MNHEY and CDR2 SVGAGI. V gave up 5 bases and J gave up 5 bases; unmatched junction bases: 5. This CDR3 has 14 amino acids. The CDR3 DNA sequence: TGTGCCAGCAGTAAGGGACAGGGGAGGGAGACCCAGTACTTC. Translated: CASSKGQGRETQYF.

This clone was seen just once. V gene TRBV5-1 combines with J gene TRBJ1-6; 8 nucleotides match TRBD1. Germline loops: CDR1 SGHRS, CDR2 YFSETQ. The junction had 1 base not matched to a gene; V was cut back by 0 bases and J by 2 bases. The CDR3 is made up of 16 amino acids. The CDR3 DNA sequence: TGCGCCAGCAGCTTGGAGACAGGGGCCTATAATTCACCCCTCCACTTT. Encoded protein: CASSLETGAYNSPLHF. The full variable domain, rest sourced from reference TRBV5-1 and TRBJ1-6, is KAGVTQTPRYLIKTRGQQVTLSCSPISGHRSVSWYQQTPGQGLQFLFEYFSETQRNKGNFPGRFSGRQFSNSRSEMNVSTLELGDSALYLCASSLETGAYNSPLHFGNGTRLTVT.

V and J are TRBV28 and TRBJ2-5, with D perhaps TRBD2 (6 bases). Germline lookup yields CDR1 MDHEN and CDR2 SYDVKM. The CDR3 loop spans 17 amino acids. Deletions cut 10 bases from V and 0 bases from J, with 24 bases between. The CDR3, as DNA: TGTGCCATCAACACTCGGCGGGGCAGCCCGTACCAAGAGACCCAGTACTTC. This sequence encodes CAINTRRGSPYQETQYF.

This chain uses TRBV4-2 with TRBJ2-2, with 7 bases matching TRBD1. CDR3 length equals 17 residues. The V gene end was trimmed by 1 base and the J gene end by 3 bases; junction bases not matched to a gene: 8. Germline values: CDR1 LGHNA, CDR2 YNFKEQ. DNA for the CDR3: TGTGCCAGCAGCCAAGGGGCAGGGGGTTCTTACACCGGGGAGCTGTTTTTT. Encoded protein: CASSQGAGGSYTGELFF.

In its sample, this clone was seen a few times. Other nucleotide sequences in the sample specify the same CDR3. This chain joins TRBV20-1 and TRBJ2-7; unclear D gene. The CDR3 length is 11 residues. The germline CDR1 and CDR2 sequences are DFQATT and SNEGSKA (reference sequence). V was trimmed by 1 base and J by 3 bases, leaving 4 bases between them. The CDR3: CSARAGYEQYF. CDR3 DNA: TGCAGTGCTAGAGCAGGCTACGAGCAGTACTTC.

This chain connects TRBV29-1 to TRBJ1-5; perhaps TRBD1 as D (6 bases). This CDR3 comprises 15 residues. Per germline, CDR1 SQVTM and CDR2 ANQGSEA. V lost 6 bases and J 4 bases, leaving 19 bases between the germline ends. The chain's CDR3 is CSVAWARGYNQPQHF. The DNA of the CDR3 is TGCAGCGTCGCCTGGGCCAGGGGCTATAATCAGCCCCAGCATTTT.

The rearrangement joins TRBV4-1 to TRBJ1-1, with a possible D match to TRBD1 (5 bases). The ends were cut back, 1 base at V and 1 base at J, with 16 bases in the middle. The CDR3 covers 17 residues. Germline V lookup: CDR1 MGHRA, CDR2 YSYEKL. The CDR3 nucleotides read TGCGCCAGCAGCCAAGGGGGCGTTAGGGATTGGAACACTGAAGCTTTCTTT. It codes for CASSQGGVRDWNTEAFF.

V usage is TRBV21-1 and J usage is TRBJ1-1; TRBD1, the table's D call, lacks a check against the DNA. TRBV21-1 is termed a pseudogene. CDR3 length equals 20 residues. CDR3 DNA: TGTGCCAGCAGCAAAGCAGGGATGGATTGCAGTAAGACAGGGAACACTGAAGCTTTCTTT. It yields the protein CASSKAGMDCSKTGNTEAFF.

The chain uses TRBV5-4 and TRBJ2-3; TRBD2 aligns across 9 bases. This CDR3 has 17 amino acids. The germline CDR1 and CDR2 sequences are SGHNT and YYREEE (reference sequence). V lost 4 bases, J lost 5 bases, and 14 bases stayed unmatched. This CDR3 reads CASSQVIAGAGGDTQYF. CDR3 coding DNA: TGTGCCAGCAGCCAAGTCATAGCGGGGGCCGGGGGAGATACGCAGTATTTT.

The CDR3 sequence: CASSPRAGAQYF. CDR3 coding DNA: TGTGCCAGCTCACCCCGAGCCGGGGCCCAGTACTTC. V is TRBV18 and J is TRBJ2-5; TRBD2 might be the D (5 bases). This CDR3 region has 12 residues. V was clipped by 3 bases and J by 9 bases, with 11 bases between them. Per germline, CDR1 KGHSH and CDR2 LQKENI.

The chain has TRBV11-2 and TRBJ2-7, with D perhaps matching TRBD2 (5 bases). Between the trimmed V and J ends, which lost 3 bases and 3 bases, there was a span of 9 bases. CDR3 length equals 13 residues. The germline V gene has CDR1 SGHAT and CDR2 FQNNGV. The DNA of the CDR3 is TGTGCCAGCAGCTTCGGCCGGGACTACGAGCAGTACTTC. The encoded protein is CASSFGRDYEQYF. Supplemented by reference TRBV11-2 and TRBJ2-7, the full variable domain reads EAGVAQSPRYKIIEKRQSVAFWCNPISGHATLYWYQQILGQGPKLLIQFQNNGVVDDSQLPKDRFSAERLKGVDSTLKIQPAKLEDSAVYLCASSFGRDYEQYFGPGTRLTVT.

This chain links TRBV9 with TRBJ2-5, with 9 bases aligning to TRBD1. The CDR3 consists of 16 residues. The junction had 11 bases not matched to a gene; V was cut back by 3 bases and J by 5 bases. CDR1 and CDR2 from the germline V gene are SGDLS and YYNGEE. CDR3 coding DNA: TGTGCCAGCAGCGGTATTGGGACAGGGTCTGTCGAGACCCAGTACTTC. It codes for CASSGIGTGSVETQYF.

The chain combines TRBV29-1 with TRBJ2-2; 7 bases are shared with TRBD2. CDR1 SQVTM and CDR2 ANQGSEA come from the germline V gene. This CDR3 spans 15 amino acids. The V gene end was trimmed by 7 bases and the J gene end by 1 base; junction bases not matched to a gene: 9. CDR3 nucleotide sequence: TGCAGCGCCCGACCGGGAGGACGGAACACCGGGGAGCTGTTTTTT. This gives the protein CSARPGGRNTGELFF.

This clone was counted between two and nine times. The identical CDR3 is also encoded by other nucleotide sequences in the sample. The chain carries TRBV7-2 and TRBJ1-2; D is perhaps TRBD1 (6 bases). The CDR3 covers 13 residues. Germline CDR1 reads SGHTA; CDR2 reads FQGNSA. V was cut by 6 bases and J by 8 bases, with 16 bases left in between. This CDR3 reads CASSSNRAQGYTF. The CDR3 DNA sequence: TGTGCCAGCAGTTCCAACAGGGCACAGGGCTACACCTTC.